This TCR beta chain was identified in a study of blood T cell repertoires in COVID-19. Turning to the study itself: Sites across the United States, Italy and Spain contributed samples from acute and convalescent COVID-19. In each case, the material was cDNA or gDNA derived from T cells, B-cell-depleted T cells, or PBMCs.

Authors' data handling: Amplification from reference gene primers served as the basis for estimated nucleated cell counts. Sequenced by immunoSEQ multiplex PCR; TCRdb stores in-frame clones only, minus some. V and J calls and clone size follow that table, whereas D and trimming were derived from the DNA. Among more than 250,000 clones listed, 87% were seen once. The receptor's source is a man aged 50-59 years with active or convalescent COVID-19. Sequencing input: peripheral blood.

CDR3 in DNA: TGCAGCGTTGACGGGGAAGAGACCCAGTACTTC. The encoded protein is CSVDGEETQYF. The rearrangement joins TRBV29-1 to TRBJ2-5; a possible D gene is TRBD2 (5 bases). The ends were cut back, 3 bases at V and 3 bases at J, with 5 bases in the middle. The germline V gene encodes CDR1 SQVTM and CDR2 ANQGSEA. CDR3 length: 11 residues.